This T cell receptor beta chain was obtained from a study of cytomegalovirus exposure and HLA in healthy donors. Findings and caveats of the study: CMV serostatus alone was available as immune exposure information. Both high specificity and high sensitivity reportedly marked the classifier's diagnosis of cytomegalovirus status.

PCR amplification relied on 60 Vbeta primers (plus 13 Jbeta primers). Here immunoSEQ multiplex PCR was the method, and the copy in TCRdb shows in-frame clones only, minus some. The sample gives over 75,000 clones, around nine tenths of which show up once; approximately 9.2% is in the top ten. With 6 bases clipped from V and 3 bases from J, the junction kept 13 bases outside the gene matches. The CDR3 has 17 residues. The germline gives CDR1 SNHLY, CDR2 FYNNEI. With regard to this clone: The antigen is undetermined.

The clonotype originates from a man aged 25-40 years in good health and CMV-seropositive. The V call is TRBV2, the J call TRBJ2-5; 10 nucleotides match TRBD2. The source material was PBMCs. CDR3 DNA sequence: TGTGCCAGCAGAAGGGCTAGCGGGAGTGGGTTAGAAGAGACCCAGTACTTC. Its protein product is CASRRASGSGLEETQYF. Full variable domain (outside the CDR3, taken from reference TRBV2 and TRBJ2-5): EPEVTQTPSHQVTQMGQEVILRCVPISNHLYFYWYRQILGQKVEFLVSFYNNEISEKSEIFDDQFSVERPDGSNFTLKIRSTKLEDSAMYFCASRRASGSGLEETQYFGPGTRLLVL.